These 27 T cell receptor beta chains share one sample of origin, sequenced in a study of PD-L1 blockade in urothelial cancer. Sequenced by immunoSEQ multiplex PCR; TCRdb stores in-frame clones only, minus some. This table holds some 110,000 clones, approximately 90% found once. This sample's time point: peripheral blood 6 weeks after treatment start. Specimen: PBMCs, collected around atezolizumab (anti-PD-L1) treatment. The receptors stem from a man aged 60 to 75 with urothelial cancer.

The rearrangement uses TRBV5-4 and TRBJ2-7; 9 bases align to TRBD1. CDR1 is SGHNT and CDR2 is YYREEE in the germline V gene (reference sequence). V gave up 3 bases and J gave up 6 bases; unmatched junction bases: 1. The CDR3 length is 12 residues. The DNA for the CDR3 is TGTGCCAGCAGCTCGACAGGGGGCGAGCAGTACTTC. Its translation is CASSSTGGEQYF. Drawing the rest from reference TRBV5-4 and TRBJ2-7, the complete variable domain is ETGVTQSPTHLIKTRGQQVTLRCSSQSGHNTVSWYQQALGQGPQFIFQYYREEENGRGNFPPRFSGLQFPNYSSELNVNALELDDSALYLCASSSTGGEQYFGPGTRLTVT.

The V call is TRBV4-3, the J call TRBJ2-4; TRBD2 agrees at 7 bases. Trimming removed 3 bases from V and 2 bases from J; junction bases left unmatched: 4. Germline CDR1 and CDR2: LGHNA and YSLEER. This CDR3 region has 15 residues. The CDR3 sequence is CASSHDGGTKNIQYF. CDR3 nucleotides: TGCGCCAGCAGCCACGACGGGGGGACCAAAAACATTCAGTACTTC.

The CDR3, as DNA: TGTGCCAGCAGTTTAGGGCTAGCGGGAGGGGGCCAAGAGACCCAGTACTTC. This encodes CASSLGLAGGGQETQYF. The V call is TRBV28, the J call TRBJ2-5, with 12 bases lining up with TRBD2. The CDR3 is 17 residues long. Unmatched junction bases numbered 5, after V lost 2 bases and J lost 1 base. Germline V gene data show CDR1 as MDHEN and CDR2 as SYDVKM.

V is TRBV2 and J is TRBJ1-2; 8 bases are a match to TRBD1. Germline V gives CDR1 SNHLY, CDR2 FYNNEI. Trimming cost V 4 bases and J 8 bases; bases outside gene matches: 6. This CDR3 has 13 amino acids. For the CDR3, the DNA is TGTGCCAGCAGTGGAACAGGGGGGGGAGGCTACACCTTC. It yields the protein CASSGTGGGGYTF.

This clone has only one observation. The J gene is TRBJ2-7, the V gene TRBV27; D perhaps matches TRBD2 (7 bases). This CDR3 contains 13 residues. Trimming took 4 bases from V and 4 from J, leaving 11 bases between them. CDR1 and CDR2 (germline): MNHEY, SMNVEV (reference sequence). CDR3 sequence (DNA): TGTGCCAGCAGTTCCAGGGGAGGGTACGAGCAGTACTTC. Translating it yields CASSSRGGYEQYF.

In this sample, this clone turned up once. The CDR3 loop is CASSAGQGGETQYF. CDR3 DNA: TGTGCCAGCAGCGCGGGACAGGGTGGCGAGACCCAGTACTTC. V usage is TRBV9 and J usage is TRBJ2-5; 9 nucleotides align to TRBD1. From germline, CDR1 is SGDLS and CDR2 YYNGEE. The CDR3 spans 14 residues. The ends lost 3 bases at V and 5 bases at J; junction bases unmatched: 5.

The chain combines TRBV7-6 with TRBJ1-1; 9 bases align to TRBD1. Trimming removed 5 bases from V and 7 bases from J; junction bases left unmatched: 5. CDR1 and CDR2 from the germline V gene are SGHVS and FNYEAQ. The CDR3 contains 13 residues. The DNA for the CDR3 is TGTGCCAGCAGCCCGGGACAGGGAGGTGAAGCTTTCTTT. It is translated as CASSPGQGGEAFF.

This chain links TRBV5-1 with TRBJ1-4, with 11 bases matching TRBD1. The junction had 7 bases not matched to a gene; V was cut back by 3 bases and J by 6 bases. CDR3 length: 16 amino acids. CDR1 is SGHRS and CDR2 is YFSETQ in the germline V gene. The CDR3 coding sequence is TGCGCCAGCAGCTCCGGGACAGGGGGGCAAGATGAAAAACTGTTTTTT. This sequence encodes CASSSGTGGQDEKLFF.

The CDR3 region has the DNA TGTGCCAGCAGGGCCTGGGACAGAAGGTCCAATGAGCAGTTCTTC. Translated, it gives CASRAWDRRSNEQFF. This rearrangement joins TRBV11-2 to TRBJ2-1, with 7 nucleotides matching TRBD1. With V trimmed by 6 bases and J by 6 bases, 11 bases remained unmatched. The CDR3 has 15 amino acids. Germline CDR1 reads SGHAT; CDR2 reads FQNNGV.

This rearrangement joins TRBV6-5 to TRBJ2-1; 8 bases fit TRBD1. The CDR3 spans 14 residues. The germline gives CDR1 MNHEY, CDR2 SVGAGI. V was clipped by 6 bases and J by 7 bases; unmatched bases: 8. The CDR3 region is CASRQSGGSNEQFF. The CDR3 bases are TGTGCCAGCAGACAATCAGGGGGCTCAAATGAGCAGTTCTTC.

This chain uses TRBV6-5 with TRBJ2-7; 8 positions agree with TRBD2. The germline V gene has CDR1 MNHEY and CDR2 SVGAGI. The V segment lost 4 bases and the J segment 7 bases; nucleotides outside the gene matches: 6. There are 13 residues in the CDR3. This chain's CDR3 is CASSSGLAWEQYF. CDR3 DNA sequence: TGTGCCAGCAGTTCCGGACTAGCATGGGAGCAGTACTTC.

The chain recombines TRBV28 with TRBJ1-6, with 10 positions matching TRBD1. Trimming took 6 bases from V and 10 from J; bases not matched to a gene: 12. CDR1 is MDHEN, CDR2 SYDVKM, per germline. CDR3 size: 16 residues. CDR3: CASRPHLGTGESPLHF. The DNA for the CDR3 is TGTGCCAGCAGACCTCACCTCGGGACAGGGGAGTCACCCCTCCACTTT.

The CDR3 sequence: CASSSAGGTNTEAFF. The CDR3 coding sequence is TGTGCCAGCAGTTCGGCAGGGGGGACGAACACTGAAGCTTTCTTT. This sequence joins TRBV6-6 and TRBJ1-1, with 7 positions matching TRBD1. Germline V lookup: CDR1 MNHNY, CDR2 SVGAGI (reference sequence). Trimming took 4 bases from V and 1 from J; bases not matched to a gene: 6. The CDR3 loop spans 15 amino acids.

The chain carries TRBV15 and TRBJ2-5, with 7 bases matching TRBD2. The CDR3 sequence is 13 residues long. The germline V gene has CDR1 LNHNV and CDR2 YYDKDF (reference sequence). J was trimmed by 5 bases and V by 3 bases; bases with no gene match: 3. CDR3 in amino acids: CATSSAGVETQYF. DNA for the CDR3: TGTGCCACCAGCAGCGCGGGAGTGGAGACCCAGTACTTC.

This chain connects TRBV15 to TRBJ1-5; 7 bases align to TRBD1. V dropped 5 bases and J dropped 2; count of bases not matched to a gene: 6. The CDR3 sequence is 15 residues long. Germline V gene data show CDR1 as LNHNV and CDR2 as YYDKDF (reference sequence). As DNA, the CDR3 is TGTGCCACCAGCCGCGACAGGGCGGGCAATCAGCCCCAGCATTTT. It is translated as CATSRDRAGNQPQHF.

The CDR3 loop is CASSMGQGSYEQYF. As DNA, the CDR3 is TGTGCCAGTAGTATGGGACAGGGGAGCTACGAGCAGTACTTC. The genes are TRBV19 and TRBJ2-7; 10 bases align to TRBD1. Losses at the gene ends were 3 bases for V and 3 bases for J; bases not matched to a gene: 2. The CDR3 sequence is 14 residues long. Germline V gene sequence: CDR1 LNHDA, CDR2 SQIVND (reference sequence).

A few counts support this clone. The rearrangement joins TRBV18 to TRBJ1-6; D might be TRBD1 (5 bases). This CDR3 spans 14 amino acids. Germline V gene data show CDR1 as KGHSH and CDR2 as LQKENI. Trimming removed 3 bases from V and 8 bases from J, with 11 bases in between. CDR3 region: CASSPGGKDSPLHF. The DNA for the CDR3 is TGTGCCAGCTCACCCGGGGGAAAGGATTCACCCCTCCACTTT. Using reference TRBV18 and TRBJ1-6 for the parts outside the CDR3, the full variable domain is NAGVMQNPRHLVRRRGQEARLRCSPMKGHSHVYWYRQLPEEGLKFMVYLQKENIIDESGMPKERFSAEFPKEGPSILRIQQVVRGDSAAYFCASSPGGKDSPLHFGNGTRLTVT.

This chain connects TRBV6-6 to TRBJ2-5; 11 bases match TRBD2. Trimming cost V 5 bases and J 4 bases; bases outside gene matches: 9. The CDR3 length is 16 residues. Germline V gene lookup returns CDR1 MNHNY and CDR2 SVGAGI (reference sequence). In DNA, the CDR3 is TGTGCCAGCAGTCAAATAATAGCGGGAGGGGGAGAGACCCAGTACTTC. It yields the protein CASSQIIAGGGETQYF.

Only a few counts were recorded for this clone. The chain has TRBV5-1 and TRBJ2-1; 8 bases are a match to TRBD2. V shed 7 bases, J shed 3 bases, and the junction held 6 bases outside the gene matches. This CDR3 is 14 amino acids long. The germline V gene has CDR1 SGHRS and CDR2 YFSETQ. The CDR3: CASSGGVNYNEQFF. DNA of the CDR3: TGCGCCAGCTCCGGGGGGGTAAACTACAATGAGCAGTTCTTC. The variable domain in full, completed from reference TRBV5-1 and TRBJ2-1, reads KAGVTQTPRYLIKTRGQQVTLSCSPISGHRSVSWYQQTPGQGLQFLFEYFSETQRNKGNFPGRFSGRQFSNSRSEMNVSTLELGDSALYLCASSGGVNYNEQFFGPGTRLTVL.

Worth noting for this clone: An end of the junction does not agree with germline; a read error may underlie this. For the CDR3, the DNA is TGTGCCAGTAGTATACCCCTAGGCCAACTCTTC. It yields the protein CASSIPLGQLF. V gene TRBV19 combines with J gene TRBJ2-7; the D is unclear. The CDR3 totals 11 residues. Looked up from germline, CDR1 is LNHDA and CDR2 is SQIVND (reference sequence).

J is TRBJ2-1 and V is TRBV9; D is possibly TRBD2 (5 bases). CDR1 and CDR2 from the germline V gene are SGDLS and YYNGEE. The CDR3 runs to 14 residues. V was clipped by 4 bases and J by 1 base, with 9 bases between them. This CDR3 reads CASSPTSSYNEQFF. The CDR3 nucleotides read TGTGCCAGCAGCCCTACTAGTTCCTACAATGAGCAGTTCTTC.

The DNA of the CDR3 is TGTGCCAGCAGCCCCCAAGCGGGAACATACGAGCAGTACTTC. This gives the protein CASSPQAGTYEQYF. The chain uses TRBV6-5 and TRBJ2-7; the match to TRBD2 covers 7 bases. J lost 4 bases, V lost 6 bases, and 9 bases had no gene match. This CDR3 has 14 residues. Germline-derived CDR1 and CDR2 are MNHEY and SVGAGI.

This chain joins TRBV7-2 and TRBJ2-3, with TRBD1 matching over 7 bases. V gave up 4 bases and J gave up 0 bases; unmatched junction bases: 4. The germline V gene has CDR1 SGHTA and CDR2 FQGNSA. This CDR3 is built from 15 residues. For the CDR3, the DNA is TGTGCCAGCAGCTGGGACAGAGCCAGCACAGATACGCAGTATTTT. This codes for CASSWDRASTDTQYF.

V usage is TRBV5-1 and J usage is TRBJ1-2, with 8 bases fitting TRBD1. The germline CDR1 and CDR2 sequences are SGHRS and YFSETQ. The CDR3 sequence is 14 residues long. V gave up 2 bases and J gave up 6 bases; unmatched junction bases: 6. Written as DNA, the CDR3 is TGCGCCAGCAGCTTAGACAGGGGCCAAGATGGCTACACCTTC. It is translated as CASSLDRGQDGYTF.

CDR3: CATSRDPDRDEKLFF. The CDR3 nucleotides are TGTGCCACCAGCAGAGATCCAGACAGAGATGAAAAACTGTTTTTT. The chain combines TRBV15 with TRBJ1-4; a weak D match, TRBD1 (5 bases). Germline loops: CDR1 LNHNV, CDR2 YYDKDF (reference sequence). This CDR3 spans 15 amino acids. V was clipped by 0 bases and J by 6 bases, with 11 bases between them.

This chain connects TRBV11-2 to TRBJ2-7; 12 nucleotides match TRBD2. This CDR3 region has 15 residues. The germline V gene encodes CDR1 SGHAT and CDR2 FQNNGV. Germline trimming cut 1 base from V and 4 bases from J; bases unmatched to any gene: 2. CDR3 sequence (DNA): TGTGCCAGCAGCTTAGTACTAGCGGGGGGTTACGAGCAGTACTTC. Encoded protein: CASSLVLAGGYEQYF.

The genes are TRBV5-4 and TRBJ2-7; 8 positions agree with TRBD2. Losses at the gene ends were 9 bases for V and 2 bases for J; bases not matched to a gene: 10. From germline, CDR1 is SGHNT and CDR2 YYREEE (reference sequence). The length of the CDR3 is 14 residues. Here the CDR3 reads CATMLRGGTYEQYF. The CDR3, as DNA: TGTGCCACCATGCTCCGCGGGGGGACCTACGAGCAGTACTTC.